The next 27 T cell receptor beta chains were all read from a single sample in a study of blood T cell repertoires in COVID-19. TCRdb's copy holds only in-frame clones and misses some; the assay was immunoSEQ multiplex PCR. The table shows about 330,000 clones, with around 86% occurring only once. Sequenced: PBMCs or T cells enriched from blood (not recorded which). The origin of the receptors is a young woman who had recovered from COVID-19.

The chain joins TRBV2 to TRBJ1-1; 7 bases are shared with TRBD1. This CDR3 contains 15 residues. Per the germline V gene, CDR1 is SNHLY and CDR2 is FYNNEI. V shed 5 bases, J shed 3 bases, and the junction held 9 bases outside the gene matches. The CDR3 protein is CASSRRQGWDTEAFF. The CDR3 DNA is TGTGCCAGCAGTCGTCGACAGGGATGGGACACTGAAGCTTTCTTT. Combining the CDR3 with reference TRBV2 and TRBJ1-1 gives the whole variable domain EPEVTQTPSHQVTQMGQEVILRCVPISNHLYFYWYRQILGQKVEFLVSFYNNEISEKSEIFDDQFSVERPDGSNFTLKIRSTKLEDSAMYFCASSRRQGWDTEAFFGQGTRLTVV.

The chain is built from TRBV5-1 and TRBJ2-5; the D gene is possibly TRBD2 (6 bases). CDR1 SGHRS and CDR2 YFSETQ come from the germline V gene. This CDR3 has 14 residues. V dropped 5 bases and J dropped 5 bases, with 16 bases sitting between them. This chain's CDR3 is CASSSTAGSETQYF. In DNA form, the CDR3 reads TGCGCCAGCAGTTCGACTGCGGGGTCGGAGACCCAGTACTTC.

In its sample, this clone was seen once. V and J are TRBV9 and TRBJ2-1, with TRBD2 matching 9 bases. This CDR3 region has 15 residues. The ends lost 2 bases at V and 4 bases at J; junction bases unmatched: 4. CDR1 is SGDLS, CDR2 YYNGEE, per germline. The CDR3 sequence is CASSVSGGEYNEQFF. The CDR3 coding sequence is TGTGCCAGCAGCGTTAGCGGGGGCGAGTACAATGAGCAGTTCTTC.

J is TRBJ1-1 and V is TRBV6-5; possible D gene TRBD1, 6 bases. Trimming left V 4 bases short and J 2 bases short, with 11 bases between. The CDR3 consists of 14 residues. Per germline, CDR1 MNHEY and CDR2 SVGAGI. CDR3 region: CASSSTQGNTEAFF. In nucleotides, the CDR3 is TGTGCCAGCAGTTCGACACAGGGTAACACTGAAGCTTTCTTT.

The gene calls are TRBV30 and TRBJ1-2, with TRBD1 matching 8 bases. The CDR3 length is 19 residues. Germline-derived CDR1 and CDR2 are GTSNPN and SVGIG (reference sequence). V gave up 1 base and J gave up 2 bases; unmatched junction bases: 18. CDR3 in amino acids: CAWSGVGGNRTGKNYGYTF. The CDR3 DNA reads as TGTGCCTGGAGTGGCGTCGGGGGGAACCGGACAGGGAAAAACTATGGCTACACCTTC.

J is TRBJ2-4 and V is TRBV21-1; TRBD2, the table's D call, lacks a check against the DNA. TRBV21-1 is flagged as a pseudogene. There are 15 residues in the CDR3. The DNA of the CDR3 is TGTGCCAGCAGCCCAACGGAGGGAAGGGAAAACATTCAGTACTTC. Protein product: CASSPTEGRENIQYF.

The CDR3 region is CSASHLAGAGNTIYF. In nucleotides, the CDR3 is TGCAGTGCCAGTCATTTAGCAGGGGCTGGAAACACCATATATTTT. This rearrangement joins TRBV20-1 to TRBJ1-3; D may be TRBD1 (6 bases). The CDR3 has 15 residues. Germline V lookup: CDR1 DFQATT, CDR2 SNEGSKA (reference sequence). Trimming cost V 6 bases and J 2 bases, with 17 bases left between them.

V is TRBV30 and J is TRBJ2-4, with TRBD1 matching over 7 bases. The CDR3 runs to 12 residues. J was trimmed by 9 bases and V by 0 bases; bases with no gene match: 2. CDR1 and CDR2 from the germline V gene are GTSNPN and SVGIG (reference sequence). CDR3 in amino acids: CAWSVGGLIQYF. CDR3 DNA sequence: TGTGCCTGGAGTGTAGGGGGCCTCATTCAGTACTTC. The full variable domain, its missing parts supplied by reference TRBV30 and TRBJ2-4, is SQTIHQWPATLVQPVGSPLSLECTVEGTSNPNLYWYRQAAGRGLQLLFYSVGIGQISSEVPQNLSASRPQDRQFILSSKKLLLSDSGFYLCAWSVGGLIQYFGAGTRLSVL.

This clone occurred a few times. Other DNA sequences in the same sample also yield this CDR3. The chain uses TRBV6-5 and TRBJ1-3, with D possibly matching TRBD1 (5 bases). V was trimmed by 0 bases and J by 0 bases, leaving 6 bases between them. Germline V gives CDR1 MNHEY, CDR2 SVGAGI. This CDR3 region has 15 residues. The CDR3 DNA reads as TGTGCCAGCAGTTACTCTACAGGCTCTGGAAACACCATATATTTT. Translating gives CASSYSTGSGNTIYF.

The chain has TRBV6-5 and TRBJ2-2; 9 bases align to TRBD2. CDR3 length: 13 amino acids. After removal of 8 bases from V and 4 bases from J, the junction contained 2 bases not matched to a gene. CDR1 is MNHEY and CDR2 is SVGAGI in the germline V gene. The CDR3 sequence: CASLLAGTGELFF. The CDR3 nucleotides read TGTGCCAGCCTACTAGCGGGCACCGGGGAGCTGTTTTTT.

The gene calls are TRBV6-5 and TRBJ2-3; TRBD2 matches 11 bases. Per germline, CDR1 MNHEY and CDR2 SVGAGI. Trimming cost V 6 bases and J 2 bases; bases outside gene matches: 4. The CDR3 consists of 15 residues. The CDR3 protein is CASRLLAGVTDTQYF. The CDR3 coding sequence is TGTGCCAGCAGGCTACTAGCGGGGGTCACAGATACGCAGTATTTT.

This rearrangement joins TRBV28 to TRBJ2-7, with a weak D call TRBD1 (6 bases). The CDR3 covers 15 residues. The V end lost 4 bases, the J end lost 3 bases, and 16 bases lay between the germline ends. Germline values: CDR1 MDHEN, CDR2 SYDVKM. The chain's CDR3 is CASSSRKTGLYEQYF. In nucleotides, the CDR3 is TGTGCCAGCAGTTCAAGGAAGACAGGTCTCTACGAGCAGTACTTC. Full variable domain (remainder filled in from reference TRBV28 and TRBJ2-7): DVKVTQSSRYLVKRTGEKVFLECVQDMDHENMFWYRQDPGLGLRLIYFSYDVKMKEKGDIPEGYSVSREKKERFSLILESASTNQTSMYLCASSSRKTGLYEQYFGPGTRLTVT.

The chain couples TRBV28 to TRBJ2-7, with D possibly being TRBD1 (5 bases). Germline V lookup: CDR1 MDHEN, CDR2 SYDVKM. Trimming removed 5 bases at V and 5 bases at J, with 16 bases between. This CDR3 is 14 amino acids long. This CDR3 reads CASSIQGGRDEQYF. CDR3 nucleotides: TGTGCCAGCAGTATCCAGGGTGGTCGGGACGAGCAGTACTTC.

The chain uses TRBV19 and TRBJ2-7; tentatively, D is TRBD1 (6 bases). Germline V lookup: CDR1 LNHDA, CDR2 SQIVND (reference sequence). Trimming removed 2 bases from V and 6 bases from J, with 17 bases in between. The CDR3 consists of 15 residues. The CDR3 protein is CASSIFGPQGVEQYF. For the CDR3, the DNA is TGTGCCAGTAGTATATTTGGGCCACAGGGAGTCGAGCAGTACTTC.

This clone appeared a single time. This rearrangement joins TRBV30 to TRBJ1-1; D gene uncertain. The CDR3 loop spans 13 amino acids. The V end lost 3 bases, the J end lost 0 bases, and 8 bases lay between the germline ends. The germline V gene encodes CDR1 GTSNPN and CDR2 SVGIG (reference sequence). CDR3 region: CAWRQSLNTEAFF. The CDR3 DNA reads TGTGCCTGGAGACAGTCCCTGAACACTGAAGCTTTCTTT.

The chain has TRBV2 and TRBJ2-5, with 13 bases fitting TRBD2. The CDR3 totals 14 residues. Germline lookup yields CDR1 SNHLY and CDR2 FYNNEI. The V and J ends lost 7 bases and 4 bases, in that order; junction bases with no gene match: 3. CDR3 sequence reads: CASIRLAGGETQYF. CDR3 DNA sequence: TGTGCCAGCATCAGACTAGCGGGAGGAGAGACCCAGTACTTC. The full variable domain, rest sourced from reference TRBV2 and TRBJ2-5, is EPEVTQTPSHQVTQMGQEVILRCVPISNHLYFYWYRQILGQKVEFLVSFYNNEISEKSEIFDDQFSVERPDGSNFTLKIRSTKLEDSAMYFCASIRLAGGETQYFGPGTRLLVL.

Here the CDR3 reads CATSRDQGTATYEQYF. In DNA, the CDR3 is TGTGCCACCAGCAGAGATCAGGGGACCGCCACCTACGAGCAGTACTTC. The chain joins TRBV15 to TRBJ2-7, with D possibly TRBD1 on 6 matching bases. This CDR3 is 16 amino acids long. V was pared by 0 bases and J by 2 bases, with 14 bases between. The germline V gene has CDR1 LNHNV and CDR2 YYDKDF (reference sequence).

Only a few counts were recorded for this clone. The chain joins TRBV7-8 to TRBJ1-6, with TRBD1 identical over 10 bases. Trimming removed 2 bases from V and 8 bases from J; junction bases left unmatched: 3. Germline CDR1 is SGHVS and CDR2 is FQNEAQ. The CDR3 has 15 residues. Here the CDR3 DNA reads TGTGCCAGCAGCTTAAGGGACAGGGGCGATTCACCCCTCCACTTT. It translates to CASSLRDRGDSPLHF.

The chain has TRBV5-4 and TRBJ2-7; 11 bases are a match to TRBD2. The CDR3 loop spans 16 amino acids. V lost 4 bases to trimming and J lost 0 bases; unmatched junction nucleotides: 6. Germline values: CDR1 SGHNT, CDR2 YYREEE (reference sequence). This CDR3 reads CASSAGLAATSYEQYF. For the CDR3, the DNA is TGTGCCAGCAGCGCGGGACTAGCGGCAACCTCCTACGAGCAGTACTTC.

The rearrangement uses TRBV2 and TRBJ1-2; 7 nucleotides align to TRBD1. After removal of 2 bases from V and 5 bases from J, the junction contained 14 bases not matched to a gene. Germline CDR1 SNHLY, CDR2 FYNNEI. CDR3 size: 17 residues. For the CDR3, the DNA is TGTGCCAGCAGTGAAAGGACCGCAGGGACAGTTGATTATGGCTACACCTTC. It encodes CASSERTAGTVDYGYTF. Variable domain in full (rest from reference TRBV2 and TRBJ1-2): EPEVTQTPSHQVTQMGQEVILRCVPISNHLYFYWYRQILGQKVEFLVSFYNNEISEKSEIFDDQFSVERPDGSNFTLKIRSTKLEDSAMYFCASSERTAGTVDYGYTFGSGTRLTVV.

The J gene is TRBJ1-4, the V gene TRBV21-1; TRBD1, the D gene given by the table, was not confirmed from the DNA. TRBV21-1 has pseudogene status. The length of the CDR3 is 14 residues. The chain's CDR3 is CASRTGRLNEKLFF. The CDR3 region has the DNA TGTGCCAGCCGGACAGGTCGTCTTAATGAAAAACTGTTTTTT.

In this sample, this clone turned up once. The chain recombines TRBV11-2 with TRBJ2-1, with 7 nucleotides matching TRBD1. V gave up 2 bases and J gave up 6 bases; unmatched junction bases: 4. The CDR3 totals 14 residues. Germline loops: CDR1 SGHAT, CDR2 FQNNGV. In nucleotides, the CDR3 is TGTGCCAGCAGCTTACCCCGGACAGGCAATGAGCAGTTCTTC. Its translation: CASSLPRTGNEQFF.

The CDR3 loop is CASSPRGAMIYGYTF. The CDR3 nucleotides read TGTGCCAGCAGCCCTCGCGGGGCGATGATCTATGGCTACACCTTC. This sequence joins TRBV28 and TRBJ1-2; TRBD1 might be the D (5 bases). This CDR3 contains 15 residues. Trimming left V 6 bases short and J 4 bases short, with 18 bases between. Germline CDR1 is MDHEN and CDR2 is SYDVKM.

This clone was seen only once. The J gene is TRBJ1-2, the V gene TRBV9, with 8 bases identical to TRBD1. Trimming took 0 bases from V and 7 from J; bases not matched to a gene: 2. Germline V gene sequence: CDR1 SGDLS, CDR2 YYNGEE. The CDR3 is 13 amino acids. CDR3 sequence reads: CASSVGQGSGYTF. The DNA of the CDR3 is TGTGCCAGCAGCGTAGGACAGGGGAGTGGCTACACCTTC. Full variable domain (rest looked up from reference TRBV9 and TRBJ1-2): DSGVTQTPKHLITATGQRVTLRCSPRSGDLSVYWYQQSLDQGLQFLIQYYNGEERAKGNILERFSAQQFPDLHSELNLSSLELGDSALYFCASSVGQGSGYTFGSGTRLTVV.

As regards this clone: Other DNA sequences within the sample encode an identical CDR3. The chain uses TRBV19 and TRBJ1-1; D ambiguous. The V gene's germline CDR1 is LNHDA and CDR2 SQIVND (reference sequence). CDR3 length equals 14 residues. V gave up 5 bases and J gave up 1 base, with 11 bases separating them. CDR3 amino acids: CASSLGGGNTEAFF. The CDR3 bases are TGTGCCAGTAGTCTCGGCGGAGGGAACACTGAAGCTTTCTTT.

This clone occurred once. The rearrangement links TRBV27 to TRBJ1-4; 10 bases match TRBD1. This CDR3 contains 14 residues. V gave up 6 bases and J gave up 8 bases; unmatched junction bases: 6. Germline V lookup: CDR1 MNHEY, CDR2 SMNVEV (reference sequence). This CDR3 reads CASRTGGSLEKLFF. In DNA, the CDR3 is TGTGCCAGCAGGACAGGGGGCTCTTTGGAAAAACTGTTTTTT.

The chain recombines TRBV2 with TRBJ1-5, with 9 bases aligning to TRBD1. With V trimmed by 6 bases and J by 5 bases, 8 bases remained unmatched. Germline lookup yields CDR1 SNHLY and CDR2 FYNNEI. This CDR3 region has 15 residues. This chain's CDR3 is CASRGTGTGHQPQHF. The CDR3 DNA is TGTGCCAGCAGAGGAACCGGGACAGGGCATCAGCCCCAGCATTTT.